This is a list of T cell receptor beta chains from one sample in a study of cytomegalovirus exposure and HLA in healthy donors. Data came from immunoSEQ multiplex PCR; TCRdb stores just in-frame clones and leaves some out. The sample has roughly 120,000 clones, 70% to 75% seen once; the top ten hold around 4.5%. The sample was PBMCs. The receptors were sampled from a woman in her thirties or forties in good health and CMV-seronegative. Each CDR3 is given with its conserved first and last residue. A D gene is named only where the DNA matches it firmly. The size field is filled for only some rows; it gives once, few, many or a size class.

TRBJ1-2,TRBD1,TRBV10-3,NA,CAISESDQGGGYTF,TGTGCCATCAGTGAGTCGGATCAGGGGGGCGGCTACACCTTC
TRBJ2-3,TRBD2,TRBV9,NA,CASSGYPTSGEYTDTQYF,TGTGCCAGCAGCGGCTACCCGACTAGCGGGGAGTACACAGATACGCAGTATTTT
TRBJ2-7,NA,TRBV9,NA,CASSAGGSSYEQYF,TGTGCCAGCAGCGCAGGGGGGAGCTCCTACGAGCAGTACTTC
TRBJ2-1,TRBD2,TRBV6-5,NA,CASRRTSGPNEQFF,TGTGCCAGCCGACGGACTAGCGGGCCCAATGAGCAGTTCTTC
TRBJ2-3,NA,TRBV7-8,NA,CASSLVSTDTQYF,TGTGCCAGCAGCTTAGTGTCGACAGATACGCAGTATTTT
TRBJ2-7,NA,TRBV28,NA,CASSLPGDISYEQYF,TGTGCCAGCAGTCTCCCGGGAGACATCTCCTACGAGCAGTACTTC
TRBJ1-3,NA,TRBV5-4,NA,CASSWGQGHSGNTIYF,TGTGCCAGCAGCTGGGGGCAGGGCCACTCTGGAAACACCATATATTTT
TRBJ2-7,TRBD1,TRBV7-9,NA,CASSLRDRGYYEQYF,TGTGCCAGCAGCTTACGGGACAGGGGATACTACGAGCAGTACTTC
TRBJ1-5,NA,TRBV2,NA,CASSHRDGQPQHF,TGTGCCAGCAGCCACAGGGACGGCCAGCCCCAGCATTTT
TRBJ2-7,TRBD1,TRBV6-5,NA,CASGRDRGRNEQYF,TGTGCCAGCGGCCGGGACAGGGGCCGGAACGAGCAGTACTTC
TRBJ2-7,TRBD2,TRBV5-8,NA,CASSTSGLAGSYEQYF,TGTGCCAGCAGCACGTCCGGACTAGCGGGATCCTACGAGCAGTACTTC
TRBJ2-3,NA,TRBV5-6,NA,CASSLRSVTSTDTQYF,TGTGCCAGCAGCTTGCGAAGTGTTACTAGCACAGATACGCAGTATTTT
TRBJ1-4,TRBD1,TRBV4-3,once,CASSLSFVGQGREKLFF,TGCGCCAGCAGCCTATCTTTCGTCGGACAGGGGAGGGAAAAACTGTTTTTT
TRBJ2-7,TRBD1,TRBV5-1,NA,CASTRDSPNEQYF,TGCGCCAGCACCAGGGACAGTCCCAACGAGCAGTACTTC
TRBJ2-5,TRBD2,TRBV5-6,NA,CASRGLAGMGQETQYF,TGTGCCAGCAGAGGACTAGCGGGGATGGGCCAAGAGACCCAGTACTTC
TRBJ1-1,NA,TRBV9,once,CASSARGEGSGAAFF,TGTGCCAGCAGCGCTCGTGGTGAGGGAAGTGGAGCAGCTTTCTTT
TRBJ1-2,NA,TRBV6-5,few,CASRWLEGGYTF,TGTGCCAGCAGGTGGTTAGAGGGCGGCTACACCTTC
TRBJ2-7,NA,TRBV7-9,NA,CASSLGRENEQYF,TGTGCCAGCAGCTTGGGAAGGGAGAACGAGCAGTACTTC
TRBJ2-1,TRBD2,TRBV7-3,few,CASSFSELAGGYNEQFF,TGTGCCAGCAGCTTTTCAGAGCTAGCGGGAGGGTACAATGAGCAGTTCTTC
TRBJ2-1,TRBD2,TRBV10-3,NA,CAISDSGSINEQFF,TGTGCCATCAGTGATAGCGGGAGTATCAATGAGCAGTTCTTC
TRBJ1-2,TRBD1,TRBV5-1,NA,CASSLRNFGTGSHTNYGYTF,TGCGCCAGCAGCTTGAGGAATTTCGGGACAGGGTCGCATACTAACTATGGCTACACCTTC
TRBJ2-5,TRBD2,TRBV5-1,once,CASSPGTNQETQYF,TGCGCCAGCAGCCCGGGGACTAACCAAGAGACCCAGTACTTC
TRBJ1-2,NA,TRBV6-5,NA,CASSYSGGDYGYTF,TGTGCCAGCAGTTACTCAGGTGGAGACTATGGCTACACCTTC
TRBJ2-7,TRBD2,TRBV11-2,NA,CASSPGGPYEQYF,TGTGCCAGCAGCCCGGGGGGGCCCTACGAGCAGTACTTC
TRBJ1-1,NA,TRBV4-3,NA,CASSQGPGGSTEAFF,TGCGCCAGCAGCCAAGGTCCGGGGGGCTCCACTGAAGCTTTCTTT
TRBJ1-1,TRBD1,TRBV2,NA,CASISLTGGSRDTEAFF,TGTGCCAGCATCAGCCTTACAGGGGGCTCACGAGACACTGAAGCTTTCTTT
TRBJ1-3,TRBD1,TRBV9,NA,CASSVGDRDSGNTIYF,TGTGCCAGCAGCGTAGGGGACAGGGATTCAGGAAACACCATATATTTT
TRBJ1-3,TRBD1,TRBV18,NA,CASSRDRVSGNTIYF,TGTGCCAGCTCACGGGACAGGGTCTCTGGAAACACCATATATTTT
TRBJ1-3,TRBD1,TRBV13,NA,CASSYGTGGNTIYF,TGTGCCAGCAGCTATGGGACAGGAGGAAACACCATATATTTT
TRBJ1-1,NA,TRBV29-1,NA,CSVYTTGNTEAFF,TGCAGCGTATACACCACAGGAAACACTGAAGCTTTCTTT
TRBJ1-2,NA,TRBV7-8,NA,CASSLGYEGPYGYTF,TGTGCCAGCAGCTTAGGCTATGAGGGTCCTTATGGCTACACCTTC
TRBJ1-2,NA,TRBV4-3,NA,CASSQDTGVYGYTF,TGCGCCAGCAGCCAAGATACAGGAGTATATGGCTACACCTTC
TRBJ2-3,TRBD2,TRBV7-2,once,CASSELAGGTDTQYF,TGTGCCAGCAGCGAACTAGCGGGGGGCACAGATACGCAGTATTTT
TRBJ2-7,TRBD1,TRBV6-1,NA,CASSEGADRGRLSYEQYF,TGTGCCAGCAGTGAAGGCGCGGACAGGGGCCGACTTTCCTACGAGCAGTACTTC
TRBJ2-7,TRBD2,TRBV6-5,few,CASSPEGRASYEQYF,TGTGCCAGCAGTCCCGAGGGGAGGGCCTCCTACGAGCAGTACTTC
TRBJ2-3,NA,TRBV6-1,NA,CASGTRGDTQYF,TGTGCCAGTGGCACGCGAGGAGATACGCAGTATTTT
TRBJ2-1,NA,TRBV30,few,CAWSLRHHYNEQFF,TGTGCCTGGAGCCTTAGACACCACTACAATGAGCAGTTCTTC
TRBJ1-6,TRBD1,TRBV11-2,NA,CASSTTGTGGSNSPLHF,TGTGCCAGCAGCACGACCGGGACAGGGGGCAGTAATTCACCCCTCCACTTT
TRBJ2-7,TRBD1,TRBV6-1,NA,CASSAQTGPYEQYF,TGTGCCAGCAGTGCACAGACAGGGCCCTACGAGCAGTACTTC
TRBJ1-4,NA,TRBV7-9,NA,CASGETGDNEKLFF,TGTGCCAGCGGCGAGACAGGAGACAATGAAAAACTGTTTTTT
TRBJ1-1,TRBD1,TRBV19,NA,CASRDRGPSGKNTEAFF,TGTGCCAGTCGGGACAGGGGGCCCTCAGGAAAGAACACTGAAGCTTTCTTT
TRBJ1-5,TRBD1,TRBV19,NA,CASSRQGAGSNQPQHF,TGTGCCAGTAGTAGACAGGGGGCTGGGAGCAATCAGCCCCAGCATTTT
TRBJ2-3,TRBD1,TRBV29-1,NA,CSVEWGDRGTDTQYF,TGCAGCGTTGAATGGGGGGACAGGGGGACAGATACGCAGTATTTT
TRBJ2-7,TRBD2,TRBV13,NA,CASSLVGASGSRGDEQYF,TGTGCCAGCAGCTTAGTTGGGGCTAGCGGGAGTAGGGGGGACGAGCAGTACTTC
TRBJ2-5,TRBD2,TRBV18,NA,CASSPQRRGGETQYF,TGTGCCAGCTCACCACAACGGCGGGGGGGAGAGACCCAGTACTTC
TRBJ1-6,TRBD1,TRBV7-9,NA,CASSFDRAQPLHF,TGTGCCAGCAGCTTTGACAGGGCCCAACCCCTCCACTTT
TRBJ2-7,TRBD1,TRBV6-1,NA,CASSWTGKVPVQYF,TGTGCCAGCAGTTGGACAGGGAAGGTCCCAGTGCAGTACTTC
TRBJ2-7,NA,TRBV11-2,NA,CASSLQSYEQYF,TGTGCCAGCAGCTTACAGTCATACGAGCAGTACTTC
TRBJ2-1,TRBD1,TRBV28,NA,CASLGGDRGNEQFF,TGTGCCAGCTTGGGCGGGGACAGGGGGAATGAGCAGTTCTTC
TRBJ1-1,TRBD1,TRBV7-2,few,CASSLRYTGTGKTEAFF,TGTGCCAGCAGCTTAAGATACACCGGGACAGGGAAAACTGAAGCTTTCTTT
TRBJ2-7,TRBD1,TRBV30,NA,CALYRGLVSYEQYF,TGTGCCTTATACAGGGGGCTCGTATCCTACGAGCAGTACTTC
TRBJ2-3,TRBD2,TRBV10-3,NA,CAISESGGGTDTQYF,TGTGCCATCAGTGAGTCGGGGGGGGGCACAGATACGCAGTATTTT
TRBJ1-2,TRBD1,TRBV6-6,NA,CASSYLTGEGGYTF,TGTGCCAGCAGTTACCTCACAGGGGAAGGAGGCTACACCTTC